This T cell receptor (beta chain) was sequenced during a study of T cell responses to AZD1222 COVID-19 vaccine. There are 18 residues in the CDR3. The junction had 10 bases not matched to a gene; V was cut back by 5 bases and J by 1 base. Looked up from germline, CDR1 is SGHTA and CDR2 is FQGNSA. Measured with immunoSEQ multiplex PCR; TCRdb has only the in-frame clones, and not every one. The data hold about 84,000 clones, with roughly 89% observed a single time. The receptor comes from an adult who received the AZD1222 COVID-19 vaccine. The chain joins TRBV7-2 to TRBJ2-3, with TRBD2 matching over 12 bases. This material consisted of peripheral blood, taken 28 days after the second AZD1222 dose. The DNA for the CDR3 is TGTGCCAGCAGCCCCGGGGCTAGCGGGGGGGGAGGCACAGATACGCAGTATTTT. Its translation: CASSPGASGGGGTDTQYF.